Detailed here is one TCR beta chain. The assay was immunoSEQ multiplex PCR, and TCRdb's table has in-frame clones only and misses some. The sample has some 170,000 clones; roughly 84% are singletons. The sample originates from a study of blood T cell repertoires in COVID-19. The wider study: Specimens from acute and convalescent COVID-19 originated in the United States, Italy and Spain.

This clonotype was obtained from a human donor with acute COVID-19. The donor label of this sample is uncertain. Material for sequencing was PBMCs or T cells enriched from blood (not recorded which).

CDR3 nucleotide sequence: TGCGCCAGCAGCCAAGAAGTTAGCTTATACACCGGGGAGCTGTTTTTT. Its protein is CASSQEVSLYTGELFF. The V and J genes are TRBV4-3 and TRBJ2-2, with D unresolved. This CDR3 is built from 16 residues. Trimming took off 0 bases at V and 3 bases at J, with 11 bases between the two ends. The V gene's germline CDR1 is LGHNA and CDR2 YSLEER.